What follows is one TCR beta chain and its context. Its cognate antigen has yet to be identified. Base qualities are missing; no much larger clone stands one base away. Healthy HIV-negative adults with no recently reported acute infections or vaccinations were included as donors. Every donor was a Caucasian adult living in Nashville, Tennessee, USA. CD4+ T cells were enriched by magnetic negative selection, after which naive cells were positively selected on CD45RA and the negative fraction was taken as the memory subset. After blood collection by leukapheresis, PBMCs were isolated using Ficoll-Histopaque density gradient centrifugation and then cryopreserved in the vapor phase of liquid nitrogen. Analytical flow cytometry was used to check the purity and quantity of each magnetically sorted T cell population. Genomic DNA was isolated from every sorted fraction and measured by UV absorbance on a Nanodrop 2000c.

CDR1 MNHEY and CDR2 SVGAGI were looked up in the germline V gene. Its CDR3 holds 13 amino acids, cysteine through phenylalanine. Only the CDR3 DNA stays, 39 bases, in frame from base 1. The junction carries 16 bases between V and J, which are trimmed by 6 bases and 10 bases respectively. The entry originates in a study of shared clonotypes between healthy human individuals (TCRdb year 2020). For the study in its entirety: The cohort included a few men and a couple of women between 18 and 49 years of age. For each donor, CD4 naive and CD4 memory were each given three plates, CD8 naive was given two plates, and CD8 memory was given one plate. To estimate repertoire size and how much clonotypes are shared between individuals, the study performed deep sequencing of blood TCR repertoires from a few healthy adults. Different laboratories and diverse techniques were used to prepare libraries and sequence TCR repertoires, to increase sequencing depth and limit assay-specific biases. Per donor, leukapheresis produced somewhere between about 0.94 and 9.5 billion PBMCs. The investigation overall reported the following: Clonotypes shared by all four sorted-subset donors showed higher generation probabilities than non-shared clonotypes. Incomplete sequencing was indicated by rarefaction of sorted-subset datasets, despite the large sequencing depth. Sharing across several donors was observed for roughly 5% of naive CD4, over 3% of naive CD8, about 2.5% of memory CD4, and around 0.44% of memory CD8 clonotypes. The small number of donors limited the genetic and exposure-history diversity represented. Pairwise subsampling led to the expectation that sequencing depth would affect the degree of clonotype sharing among donors. Estimated clonotype richness was generally larger for naive than for memory subsets. Sampling was limited to blood, and TCR repertoires in tissue likely differ from TCR repertoires in blood.

TCR CDR3 regions were amplified from genomic DNA by multiplex PCR using the deep immunoSEQ assay. Genomic DNA extracted from each cell subset was distributed evenly over all wells of several immunoSEQ 96-well plates, and each plate served as one replicate. For sorted subsets, around 200 ng genomic DNA, equal to tens of thousands of T cell genomes, was loaded into each replicate PCR. The purified libraries were quantified using a Qubit 3.0 fluorometer, sized with a Bioanalyzer 2100, and then quantified again using the KAPA Library Quantification kit. A separate single-read 150-cycle Illumina NextSeq 550 flow cell was used to sequence each immunoSEQ 96-well plate. In the original analysis: Because only junctional sequences without quality scores were contained in the immunoSEQ output, filtering matching that applied to full-length reads could not be performed. Sequences were annotated with PyIR, a Python wrapper for IgBLAST v1.9, using IMGT germline references to assign V/J genes and CDR3. Any read was removed if the V/J assignment was weak (E-value above 1e-6), the CDR3 was missing, or the read contained stop codons, out-of-frame junctions, or ambiguous translated residues. V3J clonotypes were defined as sequences sharing an identical inferred V gene, J gene, and CDR3 amino acid sequence. Percentage overlap between repertoires was computed as shared unique clonotypes divided by the size of the smaller repertoire. Repertoire richness was assessed with RTK rarefaction, the Chao1 estimator, and Recon v2.1 estimates of unobserved clonotypes. For all TCRbeta clonotypes obtained by the gDNA method from several donors, generation probabilities were computed with OLGA. TCRdb carries this immuneACCESS record with in-frame sequences only. Its versions omit some clonotypes, under half of them owing to an unresolved V gene in the studies checked, with the rest unexplained. Clone size and V and J calls were adopted from that table, with D and trimming inferred from the DNA. The sample table records under 2,500,000 clones; 95% of these occur just once. The top ten clonotypes cover 0.13% of the sample.

The clonotype was recovered from a man aged 18 to 29 in good health. Recombination joined TRBV6-5 with TRBJ2-1; the D gene is perhaps TRBD1, from 5 matching bases. Sequenced input: naive CD4+ T cells sorted from blood. The cell subset or site label here, explained by the study, means: CD45RA+ positively selected. The CDR3 corresponds to CASSGYTGYEQFF. In nucleotide form, the sequence is TGTGCCAGCAGCGGATATACAGGCTACGAGCAGTTCTTC.